The TCR beta chain described here comes from a study of monozygotic twins with inflammatory bowel disease (dated by TCRdb to 2018 to 2020). Regarding the complete study: The full study comprised 28 monozygotic twin pairs: nine German pairs (four IBD-concordant, five IBD-discordant) and 19 IBD-discordant Danish pairs. The search for disease-associated traits relied mainly on comparing IBD patients with their genetically identical healthy co-twins within discordant pairs. Each individual had, on average, about 151 000 unique TCRalpha sequences and 181 000 unique TCRbeta sequences available for analysis.

Libraries were made using 5' RACE. Each TCR library was prepared from about 3.5 ug of total RNA. cDNA was synthesized with SMARTScribe reverse transcriptase in eight separate reactions per sample. During cDNA synthesis, template switching was used to introduce unique molecular identifiers that contained a 6-nucleotide sample barcode. Two nested PCRs of roughly 16 and 10 cycles amplified the TCRalpha and TCRbeta cDNA, and bead purification followed each PCR. Before amplification, the cDNA was treated with uracil DNA-glycosylase and purified using the QIAquick PCR purification kit. The second PCR added Illumina TruSeq-compatible adapters along with sample-specific barcodes. Library quality and concentration were checked on TapeStation and Qubit, and libraries were pooled at about 4.9 ng each. The pooled libraries were sequenced with 2 x 100 bp reads and custom sequencing primers on an Illumina HiSeq2500 single-index Rapid Run. The paper's processing steps were these. UMI-based consensus assembly with MiGEC version 1.2.6 was used to correct PCR and sequencing errors. MiXCR version 2.1.1 was used for V(D)J alignment, clonotype assembly and CDR3 extraction. Gene usage, clonotype sharing and MAIT/NKT TCR abundance were normalised by analysing the top 1000, 10 000 and 20 000 clonotypes per sample. After downsampling to 27 000 UMIs, diversity was calculated as the inverse Simpson index using the vegan R package. Paired Mann-Whitney U tests on discordant twin pairs were used, with Benjamini-Hochberg multiple-testing correction. TCRdb reprocessed the reads; each CDR3 protein sequence makes one entry, and DNA is unavailable. The V and J calls and clone size come from TCRdb's table, not from the authors' own analysis. The table for this sample lists some 440,000 distinct CDR3 sequences. The top ten clones comprise 2.4% of the sample.

An approximately 2.5 ml peripheral blood sample was drawn into PAXgene tubes per donor and stored at -80°C. Total RNA was isolated from whole blood with the PAXgene blood miRNA kit on an automated QIAcube, without T cell sorting. Peripheral blood from monozygotic twin pairs, either concordant or discordant for inflammatory bowel disease, underwent deep TCRalpha and TCRbeta repertoire profiling that used unique molecular barcoding. Smoking habits were recorded for all twin pairs, and individuals were classified as current, former or never smokers. Details on this clonotype: Which antigen it targets is not known.

Taken from the germline V gene, the CDR1 and CDR2 loops are MDHEN and SYDVKM. Measured from the cysteine to the phenylalanine, the CDR3 is 12 residues long. No DNA is recorded. What the work shows at the level of the full study, not this receptor alone: Different T cell subtypes could not be distinguished in the analysis. No single strong signal or clonotype linked to IBD turned up in the results, so the idea that one exists was not supported. TCRbeta repertoire diversity, by inverse Simpson index, was decreased in IBD patients compared with their healthy co-twins. Concordant and discordant twins showed no difference in repertoire similarity, possibly because of limited statistical power. Background noise and inter-individual variability may have been introduced into the repertoires by the differing immunosuppressive treatments among patients. Compared with healthy twins, IBD patients had fewer clonotypes in common with other individuals, a difference most pronounced in patients showing signs of disease activity.

Sample: blood. The rearrangement combines TRBV28 with TRBJ1-1. The TCR originated in a human donor with ulcerative colitis or Crohn's disease, or a healthy co-twin of an affected twin (not recorded which). CDR3 reads: CASSLEFREAFF.